Described below is a single T cell receptor beta chain sequence and its context. Which antigen it targets is not known. Base qualities are not recorded, but no much larger clone differs from it by a single base. The record originates from a study of blood T cell repertoires in COVID-19 (dated by TCRdb to 2019 to 2021). With respect to the entire study: Samples from collaborators originated in the United States, Italy and Spain and spanned both the acute and convalescent phases of COVID-19. Where available, HLA class I and class II types were taken from metadata supplied by the sample provider and were not determined by assay-based typing. The prospective study material was composed of cDNA or gDNA derived from T cells, B-cell-depleted T cells, or PBMCs. Deeply sampled blood TCRbeta repertoires from subjects exposed to, actively infected with, or recovered from COVID-19 were included in the dataset. The sample metadata nearly always contained a de-identified subject ID, COVID-19 status, age in years and sex. Samples came from the ongoing ImmuneRACE study (first 160 participants) plus 1,254 subjects from 6 global collaborators. The repertoires were made available in a free public database intended to serve as a resource for research on the immune response to SARS-CoV-2.

One collaborating source in Seattle enrolled patients while the patients were actively infected and followed the patients over time throughout the course of disease. Collaborating institutions collected whole blood in K2EDTA tubes following their own protocols. For TCRbeta analysis, collaborators shipped samples as frozen whole blood, isolated PBMCs, or DNA extracted from either of those sample types. TCRbeta CDR3 regions were amplified from genomic DNA using the immunoSEQ Assay, a bias-controlled multiplex PCR. Under the source paper's analysis protocol: The number of nucleated cells in each sample was estimated by amplification of reference gene primers within the assay. To quantify the absolute abundance of each unique TCRbeta CDR3 rearrangement, sequence reads were collapsed and filtered. For each sample, productive Simpson clonality was calculated as the square root of Simpson's diversity index over productive rearrangements. The source is immuneACCESS, and TCRdb retained only in-frame sequences with V and J called. Part of the clones is not carried over; for the studies checked, unresolved V genes explain less than half of this, and the remainder is unexplained. The DNA was the basis for D and trimming; V, J and clone size are from that table. The sample table records about 330,000 clones; approximately 86% of these occur just once. Of the sample, approximately 9.4% falls within the top ten clones.

What the research found in general, with its limitations: The quantity of clinical and demographic metadata differed by source and by participant and was supplied without curation.

The sample was peripheral blood. This sequence originates from a man aged 25-40 years with COVID-19, enrolled during active disease.

The DNA sequence is given as TGTGCCTGGAGTGTACGGACTAGCGGGAGTCTTAATGAGCAGTTCTTC. This sequence encodes CAWSVRTSGSLNEQFF. Recombination linked TRBV30 to TRBJ2-1, and TRBD2 matches 13 of the central bases. Per the germline V gene (reference sequence), GTSNPN is the CDR1 and SVGIG is the CDR2. The CDR3, from cysteine to phenylalanine, totals 16 residues. The kept DNA is CDR3 alone, 48 bases in frame from the first base. The V end gives up 0 bases and the J end 7 bases, leaving 6 bases in the junction not matched to a gene.